Each of the 19 T cell receptor beta chains below was sequenced from the same sample in a study of blood T cell repertoires in COVID-19. Only in-frame clones appear in the TCRdb table, and some are missing; sequencing was by immunoSEQ multiplex PCR. This table has about 350,000 clones, around nine tenths appearing once. Sequenced material: peripheral blood. The receptors derive from a woman aged 55-75 years with COVID-19, enrolled during active disease.

The chain combines TRBV6-2 or TRBV6-3 with TRBJ2-7, with TRBD1 identical over 8 bases. CDR1 and CDR2 from the germline V gene are MNHEY and SVGEGT. The V segment lost 4 bases and the J segment 5 bases; nucleotides outside the gene matches: 16. The CDR3 contains 17 residues. CDR3 nucleotides: TGTGCCAGCAGTTGGGGGGAAGACAGGGGCCAAAAGAACGAGCAGTACTTC. This translates into CASSWGEDRGQKNEQYF.

This clone was counted once. V usage is TRBV4-1 and J usage is TRBJ2-2; 8 nucleotides agree with TRBD1. With V trimmed by 3 bases and J by 6 bases, 3 bases remained unmatched. This CDR3 spans 14 amino acids. Looked up from germline, CDR1 is MGHRA and CDR2 is YSYEKL. The CDR3: CASSHLTGAGELFF. The DNA of the CDR3 is TGCGCCAGCAGCCACCTGACAGGGGCCGGGGAGCTGTTTTTT.

This chain links TRBV4-1 with TRBJ1-1, with TRBD1 matching over 9 bases. V was pared by 4 bases and J by 6 bases, with 15 bases of the junction left unmatched. Germline V CDR1 and CDR2: MGHRA, YSYEKL. CDR3 length: 17 residues. The CDR3 spells CASSRQTGTGLVAEAFF. DNA of the CDR3: TGCGCCAGCAGCCGACAAACCGGGACAGGGCTAGTTGCTGAAGCTTTCTTT.

This sequence joins TRBV9 and TRBJ2-6; perhaps TRBD2 as D (5 bases). The CDR3 totals 17 residues. Trimming shortened V by 3 bases and J by 0 bases, and 13 bases separated the two germline ends. CDR1 is SGDLS and CDR2 is YYNGEE in the germline V gene. The CDR3 DNA is TGTGCCAGCAGCGGCCGGGATCCTACCTCTGGGGCCAACGTCCTGACTTTC. It encodes CASSGRDPTSGANVLTF.

The chain links TRBV10-3 to TRBJ2-2; D might be TRBD2 (5 bases). Germline V lookup: CDR1 ENHRY, CDR2 SYGVKD. V lost 2 bases and J 0 bases, leaving 19 bases between the germline ends. The CDR3 is 19 residues long. CDR3 DNA: TGTGCCATCAGTGAGACCGGAGGTCTAGCACTATCGAACACCGGGGAGCTGTTTTTT. It is translated as CAISETGGLALSNTGELFF.

J is TRBJ1-2 and V is TRBV29-1; D gene ambiguous. The CDR3 is 13 residues long. CDR1 and CDR2 from the germline V gene are SQVTM and ANQGSEA. V lost 0 bases and J lost 4, with 9 bases in between. CDR3 protein: CSVEDSASYGYTF. Here the CDR3 DNA reads TGCAGCGTTGAAGATTCTGCCAGCTATGGCTACACCTTC. Looking up the rest from reference TRBV29-1 and TRBJ1-2 gives the full variable domain: SAVISQKPSRDICQRGTSLTIQCQVDSQVTMMFWYRQQPGQSLTLIATANQGSEATYESGFVIDKFPISRPNLTFSTLTVSNMSPEDSSIYLCSVEDSASYGYTFGSGTRLTVV.

The chain uses TRBV3-1 (or the pseudogene TRBV3-2) and TRBJ1-1; possibly TRBD1 for D (6 bases). The CDR3 consists of 15 residues. Germline V CDR1 and CDR2: LGHDT, YNNKEL (reference sequence). The V end was cut by 4 bases, the J end by 1 base, with 13 bases between. The CDR3 coding sequence is TGTGCCAGCAGCCCCCATGGACAGCCGAACACTGAAGCTTTCTTT. Its protein product is CASSPHGQPNTEAFF.

The chain joins TRBV5-1 to TRBJ2-7; TRBD1 aligns across 9 bases. Germline trimming cut 0 bases from V and 8 bases from J; bases unmatched to any gene: 12. From germline, CDR1 is SGHRS and CDR2 YFSETQ. The CDR3 spans 16 residues. The chain's CDR3 is CASSLEGGTGLGKQYF. As DNA, the CDR3 is TGCGCCAGCAGCTTGGAGGGCGGGACAGGGCTCGGGAAGCAGTACTTC.

This chain connects TRBV7-9 to TRBJ2-6; a weak D match, TRBD1 (6 bases). CDR3 length equals 15 residues. V was clipped by 9 bases and J by 6 bases, with 18 bases between them. CDR1 and CDR2 from the germline V gene are SEHNR and FQNEAQ (reference sequence). CDR3 protein: CASKNVGGEANVLTF. The CDR3 DNA follows: TGTGCCAGTAAAAATGTAGGGGGAGAGGCCAACGTCCTGACTTTC.

Comments on this clone: The sample has other DNA sequences that encode this CDR3 too. The chain is built from TRBV7-2 and TRBJ1-1; maybe TRBD1 (5 bases). With 5 bases removed from V and 2 bases from J, the gap between germline ends came to 9 bases. Looked up from germline, CDR1 is SGHTA and CDR2 is FQGNSA. This CDR3 region has 13 residues. DNA for the CDR3: TGTGCCAGCAGCCTGACAGTTAACACTGAAGCTTTCTTT. Protein: CASSLTVNTEAFF. The full variable domain, with the rest looked up from reference TRBV7-2 and TRBJ1-1, is GAGVSQSPSNKVTEKGKDVELRCDPISGHTALYWYRQSLGQGLEFLIYFQGNSAPDKSGLPSDRFSAERTGGSVSTLTIQRTQQEDSAVYLCASSLTVNTEAFFGQGTRLTVV.

In this sample, this clone turned up once. This chain links TRBV4-3 with TRBJ2-5, with D possibly being TRBD1 (6 bases). V shed 1 base and J shed 6 bases, with 18 bases lying between them. CDR1 and CDR2 from the germline V gene are LGHNA and YSLEER. CDR3 length: 16 residues. The CDR3 here is CASSQVDRPIGQTQYF. CDR3 nucleotides: TGCGCCAGCAGCCAAGTCGACAGGCCGATCGGACAGACCCAGTACTTC.

The CDR3 protein is CASSPPGGYEQYF. The CDR3 DNA follows: TGTGCCAGCAGCCCCCCTGGCGGCTACGAGCAGTACTTC. The V gene is TRBV5-5, the J gene TRBJ2-7; no clear D gene. The CDR3 runs 13 residues. V was shortened by 4 bases and J by 3 bases, with 11 bases between the two germline ends. CDR1 is SGHKS, CDR2 YYEKEE, per germline (reference sequence).

V gene TRBV30 combines with J gene TRBJ1-5; D is possibly TRBD1 (5 bases). Between the trimmed V and J ends, which lost 1 base and 7 bases, there was a span of 11 bases. The CDR3 spans 13 residues. Germline V CDR1 and CDR2: GTSNPN, SVGIG (reference sequence). DNA for the CDR3: TGTGCCTGGAGTGAACAGGTGGGGCAGCCCCAGCATTTT. Residues: CAWSEQVGQPQHF.

V is TRBV6-2 or TRBV6-3 and J is TRBJ2-3; D perhaps matches TRBD1 (5 bases). Germline V gene data show CDR1 as MNHEY and CDR2 as SVGEGT. V gave up 0 bases and J gave up 4 bases, with 11 bases separating them. The CDR3 covers 15 residues. CDR3 amino acids: CASSYSIRAADTQYF. CDR3 sequence (DNA): TGTGCCAGCAGTTACTCGATCAGGGCGGCAGATACGCAGTATTTT.

V usage is TRBV19 and J usage is TRBJ2-2; tentatively, D is TRBD2 (6 bases). Germline CDR1 reads LNHDA; CDR2 reads SQIVND (reference sequence). V was trimmed by 4 bases and J by 6 bases, leaving 9 bases between them. CDR3 length: 13 residues. CDR3 loop: CASSRRVAGELFF. The CDR3 DNA reads TGTGCCAGTAGTAGGAGGGTTGCCGGGGAGCTGTTTTTT. The full variable domain, rest sourced from reference TRBV19 and TRBJ2-2, is DGGITQSPKYLFRKEGQNVTLSCEQNLNHDAMYWYRQDPGQGLRLIYYSQIVNDFQKGDIAEGYSVSREKKESFPLTVTSAQKNPTAFYLCASSRRVAGELFFGEGSRLTVL.

This clone was observed a few times. The rearrangement links TRBV6-2 or TRBV6-3 to TRBJ2-7; TRBD1 matches 7 bases. V shed 6 bases, J shed 0 bases, and the junction held 8 bases outside the gene matches. The V gene's germline CDR1 is MNHEY and CDR2 SVGEGT. The CDR3 contains 15 residues. CDR3 DNA sequence: TGTGCCAGCAGCCAGGGACAGCTATACTCCTACGAGCAGTACTTC. It is translated as CASSQGQLYSYEQYF.

V is TRBV19 and J is TRBJ1-1; no reliable D call. Germline CDR1 reads LNHDA; CDR2 reads SQIVND (reference sequence). The CDR3 length is 14 residues. The V and J ends lost 2 bases and 5 bases respectively, with 12 bases between them. The CDR3, as DNA: TGTGCCAGTAGTATATGGGGAGGGCGAACTGAAGCTTTCTTT. It codes for CASSIWGGRTEAFF.

The chain links TRBV4-1 to TRBJ2-7; 11 positions match TRBD2. The CDR3 extends over 16 amino acids. The J segment lost 3 bases and the V segment lost 3 bases, leaving 7 bases of the junction unmatched. From germline, CDR1 is MGHRA and CDR2 YSYEKL. The CDR3 DNA is TGCGCCAGCAGCCACCGAAGTAGCGGGGGGGTCTACGAGCAGTACTTC. It encodes CASSHRSSGGVYEQYF.

This clone was seen a handful of times. Other nucleotide sequences from this sample produce the same CDR3. The V gene is TRBV18, the J gene TRBJ1-1; possibly TRBD1 for D (5 bases). CDR1 is KGHSH, CDR2 LQKENI, per germline. The CDR3 is 14 residues long. Between the trimmed V and J ends, which lost 0 bases and 4 bases, there was a span of 9 bases. CDR3 loop: CASSPPGGGTEAFF. CDR3 nucleotide sequence: TGTGCCAGCTCACCACCGGGCGGGGGCACTGAAGCTTTCTTT.